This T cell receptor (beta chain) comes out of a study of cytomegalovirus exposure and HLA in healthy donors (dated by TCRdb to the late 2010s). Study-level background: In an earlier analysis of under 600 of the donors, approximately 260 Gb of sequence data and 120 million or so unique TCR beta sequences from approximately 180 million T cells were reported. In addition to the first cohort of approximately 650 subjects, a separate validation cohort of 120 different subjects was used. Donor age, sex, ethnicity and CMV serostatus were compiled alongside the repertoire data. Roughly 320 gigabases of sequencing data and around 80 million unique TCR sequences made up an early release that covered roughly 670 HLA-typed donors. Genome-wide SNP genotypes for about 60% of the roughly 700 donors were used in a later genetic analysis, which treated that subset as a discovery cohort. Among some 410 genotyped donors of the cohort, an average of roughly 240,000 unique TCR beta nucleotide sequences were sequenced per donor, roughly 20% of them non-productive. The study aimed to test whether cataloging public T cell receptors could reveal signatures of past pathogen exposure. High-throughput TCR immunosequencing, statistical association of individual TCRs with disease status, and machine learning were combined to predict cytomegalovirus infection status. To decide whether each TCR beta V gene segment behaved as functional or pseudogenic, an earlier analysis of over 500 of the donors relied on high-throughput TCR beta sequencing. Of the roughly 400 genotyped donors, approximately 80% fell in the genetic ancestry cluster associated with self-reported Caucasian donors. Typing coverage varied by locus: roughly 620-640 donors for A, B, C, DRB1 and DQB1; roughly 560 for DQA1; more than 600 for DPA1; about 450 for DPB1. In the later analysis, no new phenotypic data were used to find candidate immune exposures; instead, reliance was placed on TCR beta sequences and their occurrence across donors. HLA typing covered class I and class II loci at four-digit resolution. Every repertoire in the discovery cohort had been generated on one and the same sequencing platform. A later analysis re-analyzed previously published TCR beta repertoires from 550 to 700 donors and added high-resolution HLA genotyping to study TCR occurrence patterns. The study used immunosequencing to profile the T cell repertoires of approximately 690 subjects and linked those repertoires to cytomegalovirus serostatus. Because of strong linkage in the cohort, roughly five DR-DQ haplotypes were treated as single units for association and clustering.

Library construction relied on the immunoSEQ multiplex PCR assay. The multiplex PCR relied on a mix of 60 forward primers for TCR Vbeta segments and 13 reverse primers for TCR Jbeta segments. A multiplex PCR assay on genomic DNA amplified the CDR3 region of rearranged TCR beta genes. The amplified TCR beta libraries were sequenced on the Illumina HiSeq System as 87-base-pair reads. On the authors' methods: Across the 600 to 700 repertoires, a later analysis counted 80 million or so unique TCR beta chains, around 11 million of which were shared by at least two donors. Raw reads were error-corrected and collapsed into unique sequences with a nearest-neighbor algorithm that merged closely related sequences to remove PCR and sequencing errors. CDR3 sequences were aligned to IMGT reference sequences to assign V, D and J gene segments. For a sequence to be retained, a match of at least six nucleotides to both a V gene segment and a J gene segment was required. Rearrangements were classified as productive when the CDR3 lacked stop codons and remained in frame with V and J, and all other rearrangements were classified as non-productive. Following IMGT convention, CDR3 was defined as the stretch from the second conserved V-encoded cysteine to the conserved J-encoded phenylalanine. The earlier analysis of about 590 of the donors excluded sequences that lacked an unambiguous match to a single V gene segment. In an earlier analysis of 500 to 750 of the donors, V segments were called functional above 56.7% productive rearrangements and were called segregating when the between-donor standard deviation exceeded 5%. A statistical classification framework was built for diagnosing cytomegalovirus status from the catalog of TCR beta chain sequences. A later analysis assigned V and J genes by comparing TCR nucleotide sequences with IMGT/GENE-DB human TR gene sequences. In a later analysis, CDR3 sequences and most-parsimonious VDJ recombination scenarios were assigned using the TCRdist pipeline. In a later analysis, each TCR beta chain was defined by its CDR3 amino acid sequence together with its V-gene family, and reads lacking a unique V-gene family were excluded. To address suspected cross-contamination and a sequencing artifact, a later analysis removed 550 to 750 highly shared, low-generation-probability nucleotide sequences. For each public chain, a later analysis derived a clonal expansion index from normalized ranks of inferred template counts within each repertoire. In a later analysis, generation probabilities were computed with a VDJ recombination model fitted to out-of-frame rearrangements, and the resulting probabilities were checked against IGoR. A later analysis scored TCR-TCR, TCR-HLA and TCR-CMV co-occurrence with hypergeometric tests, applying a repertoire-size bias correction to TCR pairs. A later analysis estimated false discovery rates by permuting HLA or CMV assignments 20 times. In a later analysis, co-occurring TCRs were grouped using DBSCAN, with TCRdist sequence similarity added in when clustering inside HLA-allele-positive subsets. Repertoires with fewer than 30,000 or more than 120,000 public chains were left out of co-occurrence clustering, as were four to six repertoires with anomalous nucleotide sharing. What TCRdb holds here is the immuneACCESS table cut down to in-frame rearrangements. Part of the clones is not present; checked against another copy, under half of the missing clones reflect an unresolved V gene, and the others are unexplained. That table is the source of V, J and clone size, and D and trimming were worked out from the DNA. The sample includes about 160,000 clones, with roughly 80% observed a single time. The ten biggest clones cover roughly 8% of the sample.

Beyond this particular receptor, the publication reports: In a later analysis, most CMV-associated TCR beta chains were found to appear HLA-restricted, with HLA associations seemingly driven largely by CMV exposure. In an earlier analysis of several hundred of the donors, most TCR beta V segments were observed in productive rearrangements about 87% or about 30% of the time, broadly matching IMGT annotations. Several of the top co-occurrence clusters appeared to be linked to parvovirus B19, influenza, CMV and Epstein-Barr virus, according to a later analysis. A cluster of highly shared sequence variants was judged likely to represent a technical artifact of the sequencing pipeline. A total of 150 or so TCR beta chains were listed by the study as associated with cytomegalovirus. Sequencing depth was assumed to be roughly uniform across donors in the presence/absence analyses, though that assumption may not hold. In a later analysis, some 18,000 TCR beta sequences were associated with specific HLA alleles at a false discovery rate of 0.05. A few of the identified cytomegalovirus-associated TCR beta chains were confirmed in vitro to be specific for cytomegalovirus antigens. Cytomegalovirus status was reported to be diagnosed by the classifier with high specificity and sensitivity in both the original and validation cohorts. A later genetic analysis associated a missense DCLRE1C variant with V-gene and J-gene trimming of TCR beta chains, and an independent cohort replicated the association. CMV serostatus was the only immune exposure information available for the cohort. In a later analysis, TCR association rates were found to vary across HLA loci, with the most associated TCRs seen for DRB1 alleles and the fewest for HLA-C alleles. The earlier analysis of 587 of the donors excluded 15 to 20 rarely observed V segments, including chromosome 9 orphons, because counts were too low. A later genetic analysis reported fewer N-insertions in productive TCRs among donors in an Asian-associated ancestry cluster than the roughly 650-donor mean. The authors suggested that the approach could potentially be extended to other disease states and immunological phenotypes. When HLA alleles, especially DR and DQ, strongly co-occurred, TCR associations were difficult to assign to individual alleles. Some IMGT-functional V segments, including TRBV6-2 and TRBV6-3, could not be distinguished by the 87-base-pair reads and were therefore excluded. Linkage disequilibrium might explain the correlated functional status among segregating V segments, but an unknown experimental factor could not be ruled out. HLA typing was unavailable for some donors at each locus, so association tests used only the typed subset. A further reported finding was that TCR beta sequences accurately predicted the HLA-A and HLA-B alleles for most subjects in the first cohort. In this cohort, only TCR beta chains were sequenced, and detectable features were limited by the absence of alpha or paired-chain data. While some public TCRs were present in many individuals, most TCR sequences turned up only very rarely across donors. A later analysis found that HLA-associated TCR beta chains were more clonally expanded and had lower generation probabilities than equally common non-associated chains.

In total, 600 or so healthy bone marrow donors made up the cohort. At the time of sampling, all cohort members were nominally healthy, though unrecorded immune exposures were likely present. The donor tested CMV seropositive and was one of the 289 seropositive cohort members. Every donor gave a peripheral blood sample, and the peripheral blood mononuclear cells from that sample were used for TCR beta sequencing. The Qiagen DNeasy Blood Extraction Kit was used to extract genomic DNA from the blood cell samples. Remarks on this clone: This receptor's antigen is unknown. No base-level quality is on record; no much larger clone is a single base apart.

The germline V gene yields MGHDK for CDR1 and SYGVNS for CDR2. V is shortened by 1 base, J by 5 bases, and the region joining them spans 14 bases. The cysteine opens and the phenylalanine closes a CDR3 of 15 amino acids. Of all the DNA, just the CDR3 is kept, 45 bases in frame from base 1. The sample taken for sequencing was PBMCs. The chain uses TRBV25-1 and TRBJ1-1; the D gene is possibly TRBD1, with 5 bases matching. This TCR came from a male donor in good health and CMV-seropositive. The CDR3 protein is CASSEFGGVNTEAFF. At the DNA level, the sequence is TGTGCCAGCAGTGAATTCGGAGGGGTAAATACTGAAGCTTTCTTT.